These 29 T cell receptor beta chains originate from one sample sequenced in a study of blood T cell repertoires in COVID-19. TCRdb's table, derived via immunoSEQ multiplex PCR, lists solely in-frame clones and lacks some. The sample records about 480,000 clones, roughly nine tenths being singletons. The sample was peripheral blood. These receptor sequences come from a woman aged 45-59 years with COVID-19, enrolled during active disease.

There are a few counts of this clone. The chain is built from TRBV28 and TRBJ2-3; D is uncertain. The CDR3 sequence is 12 residues long. The V end was cut by 2 bases, the J end by 5 bases, with 5 bases between. From germline, CDR1 is MDHEN and CDR2 SYDVKM. This CDR3 reads CASSLAVDTQYF. In DNA form, the CDR3 reads TGTGCCAGCAGTTTAGCGGTAGATACGCAGTATTTT.

This chain uses TRBV5-6 with TRBJ2-1; D uncertain. CDR1 and CDR2 (germline): SGHDT, YYEEEE. The V gene lost 0 bases and the J gene lost 7 bases, with 5 bases spanning the gap. The CDR3 is 12 residues long. The CDR3 protein is CASSLGSNEQFF. DNA for the CDR3: TGTGCCAGCAGCTTGGGTTCGAATGAGCAGTTCTTC.

The chain joins TRBV30 to TRBJ1-2; 7 nucleotides align to TRBD1. The CDR3 extends over 13 amino acids. V lost 5 bases to trimming and J lost 2 bases; unmatched junction nucleotides: 5. Germline V CDR1 and CDR2: GTSNPN, SVGIG (reference sequence). The CDR3 loop reads CAWAGGFNYGYTF. The DNA for the CDR3 is TGTGCCTGGGCAGGGGGTTTCAACTATGGCTACACCTTC.

V gene TRBV28 combines with J gene TRBJ2-3, with 7 nucleotides matching TRBD2. Trimming removed 8 bases from V and 1 base from J; junction bases left unmatched: 3. The germline gives CDR1 MDHEN, CDR2 SYDVKM. The CDR3 is 13 amino acids. In nucleotides, the CDR3 is TGTGCCAGCCAGGGAGGGGGCACAGATACGCAGTATTTT. Its protein product is CASQGGGTDTQYF.

This rearrangement joins TRBV12-5 to TRBJ1-2; 7 nucleotides align to TRBD1. The CDR3 totals 12 residues. Trimming removed 8 bases from V and 8 bases from J; junction bases left unmatched: 8. Germline lookup yields CDR1 LGHNT and CDR2 FRNRAP. This chain's CDR3 is CASKTGQGGYTF. CDR3 in DNA: TGTGCTAGTAAGACAGGGCAGGGCGGCTACACCTTC.

The V and J genes are TRBV5-6 and TRBJ1-2; D is uncertain. V lost 4 bases, J lost 2 bases, and 15 bases lay in between. The CDR3 is 15 amino acids. Germline CDR1 SGHDT, CDR2 YYEEEE. The CDR3 sequence: CASSAEASRNYGYTF. The CDR3 region has the DNA TGTGCCAGCAGCGCTGAGGCCAGTAGAAACTATGGCTACACCTTC.

V is TRBV3-1 (or the pseudogene TRBV3-2) and J is TRBJ1-2; no reliable D call. Germline assignment: CDR1 LGHDT and CDR2 YNNKEL (reference sequence). This CDR3 has 14 amino acids. Trimming shortened V by 1 base and J by 3 bases, and 9 bases separated the two germline ends. The CDR3 sequence: CASSQAYLDYGYTF. The DNA of the CDR3 is TGTGCCAGCAGCCAAGCCTACCTCGACTATGGCTACACCTTC.

The rearrangement uses TRBV27 and TRBJ1-1; the D is unclear. Germline CDR1 MNHEY, CDR2 SMNVEV (reference sequence). The germline V and J ends were trimmed by 4 bases and 2 bases, with 8 bases remaining between them. The CDR3 is 13 residues long. The CDR3 bases are TGTGCCAGCAGTTGGAGCTTTAACACTGAAGCTTTCTTT. This sequence encodes CASSWSFNTEAFF.

With respect to this clone: The junction differs from germline at one of its ends, possibly a read error. The chain combines TRBV6-6 with TRBJ2-5; D is perhaps TRBD2 (5 bases). This CDR3 spans 11 amino acids. The germline CDR1 and CDR2 sequences are MNHNY and SVGAGI (reference sequence). The CDR3 is CASSYSLALHF. CDR3 nucleotides: TGTGCCAGCAGTTACTCCCTAGCCCTGCACTTC.

This chain uses TRBV19 with TRBJ1-2; TRBD1 is a possible D gene (5 bases). The ends were cut back, 6 bases at V and 0 bases at J, with 14 bases in the middle. Germline CDR1 is LNHDA and CDR2 is SQIVND (reference sequence). The CDR3 covers 15 residues. CDR3 sequence: CASSNQGLTNYGYTF. The CDR3, as DNA: TGTGCCAGTAGCAATCAGGGACTAACTAACTATGGCTACACCTTC.

This chain connects TRBV30 to TRBJ2-7; 9 bases agree with TRBD1. Per the germline V gene, CDR1 is GTSNPN and CDR2 is SVGIG (reference sequence). Losses at the gene ends were 4 bases for V and 2 bases for J; bases not matched to a gene: 6. The CDR3 has 14 residues. The CDR3 region has the DNA TGTGCCTGGAACGAGAGGGACAGGGCCTACGAGCAGTACTTC. Translated: CAWNERDRAYEQYF. Variable domain in full (rest from reference TRBV30 and TRBJ2-7): SQTIHQWPATLVQPVGSPLSLECTVEGTSNPNLYWYRQAAGRGLQLLFYSVGIGQISSEVPQNLSASRPQDRQFILSSKKLLLSDSGFYLCAWNERDRAYEQYFGPGTRLTVT.

The genes are TRBV3-1 (or the pseudogene TRBV3-2) and TRBJ1-1; D is undetermined. CDR1 and CDR2 (germline): LGHDT, YNNKEL (reference sequence). Trimming cost V 0 bases and J 7 bases, with 21 bases left between them. The CDR3 is 17 residues long. The CDR3 spells CASSQDRLLWPGIEAFF. CDR3 nucleotide sequence: TGTGCCAGCAGCCAAGATCGGTTACTCTGGCCCGGGATTGAAGCTTTCTTT.

This rearrangement joins TRBV28 to TRBJ2-7; 7 nucleotides agree with TRBD2. Germline assignment: CDR1 MDHEN and CDR2 SYDVKM. The trim removed 6 bases at V and 1 base at J, leaving 6 bases unmatched. The CDR3 loop spans 14 amino acids. CDR3 loop: CASSPGGISYEQYF. The CDR3, as DNA: TGTGCCAGCAGCCCGGGAGGAATTTCCTACGAGCAGTACTTC.

The V and J genes are TRBV6-4 and TRBJ1-1, with D possibly being TRBD1 (6 bases). Germline CDR1 and CDR2: MRHNA and SNTAGT. V was cut by 3 bases and J by 4 bases, with 12 bases left in between. The CDR3 spans 14 residues. CDR3 nucleotide sequence: TGTGCCAGCAGTGAGGGGGCGCAGGCCACTGAAGCTTTCTTT. Translation: CASSEGAQATEAFF.

The gene calls are TRBV27 and TRBJ1-1; TRBD1 aligns across 9 bases. The CDR3 is 14 amino acids. CDR1 is MNHEY, CDR2 SMNVEV, per germline (reference sequence). V trimming: 7 bases; J trimming: 5 bases; junction bases outside the gene matches: 8. As DNA, the CDR3 is TGTGCCAGCACCTCCGGGACAGGGACGACTGAAGCTTTCTTT. Protein sequence: CASTSGTGTTEAFF.

The chain has TRBV14 and TRBJ1-1, with D unclear. Trimming took off 1 base at V and 11 bases at J, with 11 bases between the two ends. From germline, CDR1 is SGHDN and CDR2 FVKESK. The CDR3 has 12 amino acids. Here the CDR3 reads CASSQGLGGAFF. Here the CDR3 DNA reads TGTGCCAGCAGCCAAGGGCTTGGAGGGGCTTTCTTT.

J is TRBJ1-1 and V is TRBV7-9; weak D call: TRBD1 (6 bases). Trimming pared 5 bases from V and 4 bases from J, leaving 11 bases between. There are 13 residues in the CDR3. Germline V gene lookup returns CDR1 SEHNR and CDR2 FQNEAQ (reference sequence). The CDR3 region is CASSTRGGTEAFF. The CDR3 DNA reads TGTGCCAGCAGCACTAGGGGGGGCACTGAAGCTTTCTTT.

The chain carries TRBV19 and TRBJ1-5; D gene ambiguous. Germline CDR1 and CDR2: LNHDA and SQIVND (reference sequence). The CDR3 length is 13 residues. The V end lost 9 bases, the J end lost 7 bases, and 16 bases lay between the germline ends. The CDR3 is CASHSGLRQPQHF. The CDR3 region has the DNA TGTGCCAGCCACTCGGGGTTGAGGCAGCCCCAGCATTTT. The variable domain in full, completed from reference TRBV19 and TRBJ1-5, reads DGGITQSPKYLFRKEGQNVTLSCEQNLNHDAMYWYRQDPGQGLRLIYYSQIVNDFQKGDIAEGYSVSREKKESFPLTVTSAQKNPTAFYLCASHSGLRQPQHFGDGTRLSIL.

This clone was detected a few times. The rearrangement joins TRBV5-4 to TRBJ1-3; TRBD1 agrees at 11 bases. Germline values: CDR1 SGHNT, CDR2 YYREEE (reference sequence). V gave up 4 bases and J gave up 8 bases; unmatched junction bases: 5. The CDR3 has 14 amino acids. CDR3 sequence reads: CASSRRDRGDTIYF. DNA for the CDR3: TGTGCCAGCAGCCGCCGGGACAGGGGGGACACCATATATTTT.

This clone appeared a single time. The genes are TRBV7-3 and TRBJ1-1; the match to TRBD1 covers 7 bases. Per germline, CDR1 SGHTA and CDR2 FQGTGA. Trimming removed 1 base from V and 0 bases from J; junction bases left unmatched: 5. This CDR3 is built from 16 residues. CDR3 in amino acids: CASSLRGTAMNTEAFF. The CDR3 bases are TGTGCCAGCAGCTTAAGGGGGACAGCCATGAACACTGAAGCTTTCTTT. Filled out from reference TRBV7-3 and TRBJ1-1, the complete variable domain reads GAGVSQTPSNKVTEKGKYVELRCDPISGHTALYWYRQSLGQGPEFLIYFQGTGAADDSGLPNDRFFAVRPEGSVSTLKIQRTERGDSAVYLCASSLRGTAMNTEAFFGQGTRLTVV.

The chain joins TRBV5-8 to TRBJ1-1; 11 bases are a match to TRBD1. V gave up 4 bases and J gave up 6 bases; unmatched junction bases: 17. CDR1 is SGHTS and CDR2 is YDEGEE in the germline V gene. The CDR3 sequence is 18 residues long. The CDR3 region is CASSEGQGALGLVAEAFF. CDR3 nucleotide sequence: TGTGCCAGCAGCGAAGGACAGGGGGCCCTGGGGCTCGTCGCTGAAGCTTTCTTT. Full variable domain (missing parts from reference TRBV5-8 and TRBJ1-1): EAGVTQSPTHLIKTRGQQATLRCSPISGHTSVYWYQQALGLGLQFLLWYDEGEERNRGNFPPRFSGRQFPNYSSELNVNALELEDSALYLCASSEGQGALGLVAEAFFGQGTRLTVV.

The rearrangement links TRBV9 to TRBJ2-3; perhaps TRBD1 as D (7 bases). Trimming removed 4 bases from V and 3 bases from J, with 15 bases in between. This CDR3 has 15 residues. Germline lookup yields CDR1 SGDLS and CDR2 YYNGEE. The CDR3 DNA follows: TGTGCCAGCAGCACGATTCAGGGGGGTACAGATACGCAGTATTTT. It yields the protein CASSTIQGGTDTQYF.

The chain employs TRBV30 and TRBJ2-7; TRBD1 matches at 8 bases. The germline CDR1 and CDR2 sequences are GTSNPN and SVGIG (reference sequence). The CDR3 spans 12 residues. The V and J ends lost 7 bases and 9 bases, in that order; junction bases with no gene match: 11. CDR3 sequence: CASRGQAARQYF. The CDR3 DNA follows: TGTGCCTCCAGGGGACAGGCCGCCCGGCAGTACTTC. The full variable domain, its missing parts supplied by reference TRBV30 and TRBJ2-7, is SQTIHQWPATLVQPVGSPLSLECTVEGTSNPNLYWYRQAAGRGLQLLFYSVGIGQISSEVPQNLSASRPQDRQFILSSKKLLLSDSGFYLCASRGQAARQYFGPGTRLTVT.

The rearrangement uses TRBV10-2 and TRBJ2-3, with 7 nucleotides matching TRBD1. The CDR3 covers 15 residues. Germline trimming cut 2 bases from V and 0 bases from J; bases unmatched to any gene: 2. Per germline, CDR1 WSHSY and CDR2 SAAADI. CDR3 sequence: CASSEPGQSTDTQYF. CDR3 bases: TGCGCCAGCAGTGAGCCGGGACAGAGCACAGATACGCAGTATTTT.

This clone came up a few times. The genes are TRBV19 and TRBJ1-5, with D possibly being TRBD1 (6 bases). The CDR3 contains 14 residues. From germline, CDR1 is LNHDA and CDR2 SQIVND (reference sequence). V shed 5 bases and J shed 11 bases, with 19 bases lying between them. The CDR3 DNA reads TGTGCCAGTAGTCCGCCCGGGACACGGCAAGCCCAGCATTTT. It translates to CASSPPGTRQAQHF.

This chain uses TRBV10-3 with TRBJ1-2; 7 bases align to TRBD1. The CDR3 loop spans 13 amino acids. V was clipped by 6 bases and J by 4 bases; unmatched bases: 5. Germline V gene sequence: CDR1 ENHRY, CDR2 SYGVKD. CDR3 protein: CAIRSRDSYGYTF. Written as DNA, the CDR3 is TGTGCCATCAGGTCCCGGGACAGCTATGGCTACACCTTC.

The chain combines TRBV5-4 with TRBJ1-1, with D possibly matching TRBD1 (5 bases). The CDR3 spans 16 residues. V lost 4 bases and J lost 1, with 17 bases in between. Germline V gives CDR1 SGHNT, CDR2 YYREEE (reference sequence). The CDR3 sequence: CASSDPGGVGNTEAFF. CDR3 bases: TGTGCCAGCAGCGACCCCGGGGGGGTTGGGAACACTGAAGCTTTCTTT.

J is TRBJ2-5 and V is TRBV19; D gene ambiguous. This CDR3 region has 12 residues. Germline V gene lookup returns CDR1 LNHDA and CDR2 SQIVND (reference sequence). V was cut by 3 bases and J by 1 base, with 3 bases left in between. CDR3 nucleotides: TGTGCCAGTAGTATCTCCCAAGAGACCCAGTACTTC. This sequence encodes CASSISQETQYF. Filled out from reference TRBV19 and TRBJ2-5, the complete variable domain reads DGGITQSPKYLFRKEGQNVTLSCEQNLNHDAMYWYRQDPGQGLRLIYYSQIVNDFQKGDIAEGYSVSREKKESFPLTVTSAQKNPTAFYLCASSISQETQYFGPGTRLLVL.

The J gene is TRBJ2-2, the V gene TRBV7-9, with a weak D call TRBD1 (6 bases). Per germline, CDR1 SEHNR and CDR2 FQNEAQ (reference sequence). The CDR3 length is 11 residues. V lost 10 bases, J lost 8 bases, and 11 bases lay in between. The DNA for the CDR3 is TGTGCCACCACCGGGACAGGGGAGCTGTTTTTT. This gives the protein CATTGTGELFF.